This passage covers 10 T cell receptor beta chains from one sample sequenced in a study of blood T cell repertoires in COVID-19. Method: immunoSEQ multiplex PCR; TCRdb's copy keeps in-frame clones and lacks some. This sample has 100,000 to 150,000 clones; about 70% occur once, and the top ten carry about 1.9%. Sequencing was performed on peripheral blood. Source of these receptors: a woman in her 70s with acute or convalescent COVID-19.

This clone was picked up one time. The rearrangement links TRBV4-1 to TRBJ1-4; 7 bases are a match to TRBD1. The V and J ends lost 4 bases and 6 bases, in that order; junction bases with no gene match: 8. Germline V lookup: CDR1 MGHRA, CDR2 YSYEKL. The CDR3 has 15 residues. This CDR3 reads CASSRTQGDYEKLFF. In nucleotides, the CDR3 is TGCGCCAGCAGCCGCACCCAGGGGGATTATGAAAAACTGTTTTTT.

The V and J genes are TRBV9 and TRBJ1-1; TRBD1 might be the D (6 bases). This CDR3 has 15 amino acids. The V gene's germline CDR1 is SGDLS and CDR2 YYNGEE. V shed 3 bases and J shed 0 bases, with 12 bases lying between them. CDR3 residues: CASSAVGQMNTEAFF. Here the CDR3 DNA reads TGTGCCAGCAGCGCGGTCGGACAGATGAACACTGAAGCTTTCTTT.

The chain links TRBV6-5 to TRBJ1-2, with D possibly being TRBD1 (5 bases). CDR3 length equals 15 residues. V was pared by 2 bases and J by 0 bases, with 10 bases between. Germline V lookup: CDR1 MNHEY, CDR2 SVGAGI. The CDR3 DNA reads TGTGCCAGCAGTTACGGTGGGGACTCTAACTATGGCTACACCTTC. Translating it yields CASSYGGDSNYGYTF.

The rearrangement links TRBV29-1 to TRBJ2-7; D is perhaps TRBD1 (6 bases). The length of the CDR3 is 12 residues. Germline V lookup: CDR1 SQVTM, CDR2 ANQGSEA. V shed 2 bases and J shed 5 bases, with 10 bases lying between them. CDR3 loop: CSVELGADEQYF. CDR3 DNA: TGCAGCGTTGAATTGGGGGCCGACGAGCAGTACTTC.

The rearrangement uses TRBV30 and TRBJ2-5; weak D call: TRBD2 (6 bases). Germline values: CDR1 GTSNPN, CDR2 SVGIG (reference sequence). There are 14 residues in the CDR3. V was pared by 4 bases and J by 6 bases, with 18 bases between. CDR3 residues: CAWTPWGGLKTQYF. The CDR3 DNA reads TGTGCCTGGACCCCCTGGGGAGGCTTGAAGACCCAGTACTTC.

The CDR3 coding sequence is TGTGCCAGCAGCTTAGGGACAGGAGCCGCGAACACCGGGGAGCTGTTTTTT. This codes for CASSLGTGAANTGELFF. The chain is built from TRBV7-6 and TRBJ2-2, with 7 bases aligning to TRBD1. This CDR3 has 17 amino acids. CDR1 is SGHVS and CDR2 is FNYEAQ in the germline V gene. V lost 1 base to trimming and J lost 0 bases; unmatched junction nucleotides: 5.

This rearrangement joins TRBV28 to TRBJ2-5; D may be TRBD2 (6 bases). V was clipped by 2 bases and J by 0 bases, with 19 bases between them. In germline, CDR1 is MDHEN, CDR2 SYDVKM. The CDR3 runs 18 residues. The CDR3 is CASSLREGGAGYQETQYF. The CDR3 DNA sequence: TGTGCCAGCAGTTTAAGAGAAGGAGGGGCTGGGTACCAAGAGACCCAGTACTTC.

This clone appeared a few times. The V gene is TRBV6-6, the J gene TRBJ2-3; TRBD2 aligns across 10 bases. With 0 bases clipped from V and 6 bases from J, the junction kept 6 bases outside the gene matches. The CDR3 runs 16 residues. Germline V CDR1 and CDR2: MNHNY, SVGAGI (reference sequence). The CDR3 coding sequence is TGTGCCAGCAGTTACTCGGTAGCGGGGGGTGGTGATACGCAGTATTTT. Amino acids: CASSYSVAGGGDTQYF.

The gene calls are TRBV19 and TRBJ1-2; 8 bases map to TRBD1. V gave up 6 bases and J gave up 5 bases; unmatched junction bases: 5. The CDR3 runs 13 residues. From germline, CDR1 is LNHDA and CDR2 SQIVND (reference sequence). The CDR3 is CASRPGQAYGYTF. The CDR3 nucleotides read TGTGCCAGTAGGCCGGGACAGGCATATGGCTACACCTTC.

The rearrangement joins TRBV11-2 to TRBJ2-7; 11 bases map to TRBD1. Losses at the gene ends were 5 bases for V and 5 bases for J; bases not matched to a gene: 14. CDR1 is SGHAT, CDR2 FQNNGV, per germline. The CDR3 has 17 amino acids. This CDR3 reads CASSLFRTGTGGNEQYF. CDR3 DNA sequence: TGTGCCAGCAGCCTCTTTAGGACCGGGACAGGGGGAAACGAGCAGTACTTC. Full variable domain (outside the CDR3, taken from reference TRBV11-2 and TRBJ2-7): EAGVAQSPRYKIIEKRQSVAFWCNPISGHATLYWYQQILGQGPKLLIQFQNNGVVDDSQLPKDRFSAERLKGVDSTLKIQPAKLEDSAVYLCASSLFRTGTGGNEQYFGPGTRLTVT.